These 30 T cell receptor beta chains were sequenced from one sample in a study of OX40 agonist ivuxolimab in advanced cancers. Sequencing used immunoSEQ multiplex PCR; TCRdb keeps in-frame clones, though not all of them. This sample has roughly 45,000 clones; about 81% occur once, and the top ten carry around 7%. The sample in question was CD4+ or CD8+ T cells sorted from blood, obtained in a trial of the OX40 agonist ivuxolimab. Source of these receptors: an adult with an advanced solid tumor such as melanoma, head and neck, liver or kidney cancer.

The chain is built from TRBV7-2 and TRBJ1-2; D gene unclear. Between the trimmed V and J ends, which lost 5 bases and 6 bases, there was a span of 19 bases. Germline V gene lookup returns CDR1 SGHTA and CDR2 FQGNSA. This CDR3 is built from 15 residues. DNA for the CDR3: TGTGCCAGCAGCCCACGAACCGGCCCGGGCAATGGCTACACCTTC. Translated: CASSPRTGPGNGYTF.

This clone was seen just once. The chain combines TRBV6-1 with TRBJ2-5; D not resolved. The J call may not be correct, given that the DNA end is closer to TRBJ2-7. This CDR3 spans 13 amino acids. The germline V gene encodes CDR1 MNHNS and CDR2 SASEGT. CDR3 bases: TGTGCCAGCAGTGAAAGATGGTCGAACGAGCAGTACTTC. This gives the protein CASSERWSNEQYF.

The chain combines TRBV19 with TRBJ2-1; D not resolved. The CDR3 spans 15 residues. Trimming shortened V by 4 bases and J by 9 bases, and 19 bases separated the two germline ends. Germline loops: CDR1 LNHDA, CDR2 SQIVND (reference sequence). As DNA, the CDR3 is TGTGCCAGTAGTACGAGCGACAACGTAGGCACTGAGCAGTTCTTC. As protein: CASSTSDNVGTEQFF.

The rearrangement joins TRBV7-9 to TRBJ2-3; 12 nucleotides line up with TRBD2. The CDR3 consists of 17 residues. V lost 2 bases, J lost 5 bases, and 8 bases stayed unmatched. Germline values: CDR1 SEHNR, CDR2 FQNEAQ (reference sequence). CDR3 residues: CASSLLTLAGGKDTQYF. The CDR3 bases are TGTGCCAGCAGCTTACTCACTCTAGCGGGAGGGAAAGATACGCAGTATTTT.

The chain links TRBV28 to TRBJ1-2, with D possibly matching TRBD1 (6 bases). This CDR3 spans 15 amino acids. Trimming removed 1 base at V and 7 bases at J, with 16 bases between. Germline values: CDR1 MDHEN, CDR2 SYDVKM. The CDR3: CASSLSRAGEGGYTF. The CDR3 nucleotides are TGTGCCAGCAGTTTATCCCGGGCAGGGGAAGGTGGCTACACCTTC.

For this clone: A junction boundary mismatches the germline segment, possibly from a read error. This chain uses TRBV19 with TRBJ1-6; D possibly corresponds to TRBD1 (6 bases). The germline CDR1 and CDR2 sequences are LNHDA and SQIVND (reference sequence). The CDR3 totals 15 residues. CDR3 nucleotide sequence: TGTGCCAGCAGTAATACAGGGACCTATAATTCACCCCTCCACTTT. Translated: CASSNTGTYNSPLHF. The full variable domain, in which reference TRBV19 and TRBJ1-6 provide the parts outside the CDR3, is DGGITQSPKYLFRKEGQNVTLSCEQNLNHDAMYWYRQDPGQGLRLIYYSQIVNDFQKGDIAEGYSVSREKKESFPLTVTSAQKNPTAFYLCASSNTGTYNSPLHFGNGTRLTVT.

The J gene is TRBJ1-1, the V gene TRBV5-6; weak D call: TRBD1 (5 bases). V lost 3 bases to trimming and J lost 6 bases, with 15 bases between them. Germline assignment: CDR1 SGHDT and CDR2 YYEEEE. This CDR3 is built from 14 residues. CDR3 coding DNA: TGTGCCAGCAGCTACCCCGGGGGGTACCCTGAAGCTTTCTTT. As protein: CASSYPGGYPEAFF.

This sequence joins TRBV5-1 and TRBJ1-1; D not certain. The CDR3 consists of 13 residues. Germline values: CDR1 SGHRS, CDR2 YFSETQ. Trimming removed 4 bases at V and 1 base at J, with 8 bases between. The CDR3 protein is CASSLEGNTEAFF. The DNA for the CDR3 is TGCGCCAGCAGCCTTGAAGGGAACACTGAAGCTTTCTTT.

The chain recombines TRBV5-4 with TRBJ2-1; no clear D gene. V gave up 2 bases and J gave up 4 bases, with 4 bases separating them. This CDR3 comprises 12 residues. The V gene's germline CDR1 is SGHNT and CDR2 YYREEE (reference sequence). The CDR3 DNA sequence: TGTGCCAGCAGCTTAAGGTACAATGAGCAGTTCTTC. This codes for CASSLRYNEQFF. Full variable domain (outside the CDR3, taken from reference TRBV5-4 and TRBJ2-1): ETGVTQSPTHLIKTRGQQVTLRCSSQSGHNTVSWYQQALGQGPQFIFQYYREEENGRGNFPPRFSGLQFPNYSSELNVNALELDDSALYLCASSLRYNEQFFGPGTRLTVL.

V is TRBV27 and J is TRBJ2-7; 9 positions agree with TRBD1. The CDR3 runs to 13 residues. Germline V gene data show CDR1 as MNHEY and CDR2 as SMNVEV (reference sequence). The V segment lost 8 bases and the J segment 4 bases; nucleotides outside the gene matches: 6. The CDR3 here is CASARDREYEQYF. CDR3 DNA sequence: TGTGCCAGCGCCCGGGACAGGGAGTACGAGCAGTACTTC.

In this sample, this clone turned up once. This sequence joins TRBV7-2 and TRBJ2-1; 8 bases are a match to TRBD2. V was pared by 8 bases and J by 6 bases, with 3 bases of the junction left unmatched. CDR1 and CDR2 from the germline V gene are SGHTA and FQGNSA. CDR3 size: 12 residues. CDR3 nucleotide sequence: TGTGCCAGCGCGCGGGAGGTCAATGAGCAGTTCTTC. It is translated as CASAREVNEQFF.

The chain links TRBV11-2 to TRBJ2-5; the D gene is possibly TRBD2 (5 bases). V dropped 1 base and J dropped 2 bases, with 11 bases sitting between them. In germline, CDR1 is SGHAT, CDR2 FQNNGV. The CDR3 extends over 15 amino acids. CDR3 sequence: CASSLGTGKQETQYF. As DNA, the CDR3 is TGTGCCAGCAGCTTAGGAACCGGGAAACAAGAGACCCAGTACTTC.

CDR3 sequence: CASGSPLGDQPQHF. The DNA for the CDR3 is TGTGCTAGTGGTTCTCCCCTCGGGGACCAGCCCCAGCATTTT. This rearrangement joins TRBV12-5 to TRBJ1-5; TRBD1 is a possible D gene (5 bases). V shed 4 bases and J shed 7 bases, with 14 bases lying between them. Germline CDR1 LGHNT, CDR2 FRNRAP. This CDR3 is built from 14 residues.

This chain joins TRBV4-1 and TRBJ2-7, with TRBD1 identical over 8 bases. Germline V gives CDR1 MGHRA, CDR2 YSYEKL. The trim removed 0 bases at V and 6 bases at J, leaving 13 bases unmatched. CDR3 length: 17 residues. Here the CDR3 DNA reads TGCGCCAGCAGCCAAGATGAGGCAGGGGGCGGAAAAGGCGAGCAGTACTTC. Amino acids: CASSQDEAGGGKGEQYF.

V gene TRBV6-6 combines with J gene TRBJ2-1; D perhaps matches TRBD2 (6 bases). In germline, CDR1 is MNHNY, CDR2 SVGAGI (reference sequence). The V end was cut by 2 bases, the J end by 4 bases, with 12 bases between. The length of the CDR3 is 15 residues. The CDR3 sequence: CASSYAVAAYNEQFF. The CDR3 DNA reads as TGTGCCAGCAGTTACGCGGTAGCGGCTTACAATGAGCAGTTCTTC.

V and J are TRBV5-1 and TRBJ2-1; D unresolved. Germline values: CDR1 SGHRS, CDR2 YFSETQ. CDR3 length equals 14 residues. Between the trimmed V and J ends, which lost 0 bases and 8 bases, there was a span of 12 bases. The CDR3 here is CASSLAQTGDEQFF. The CDR3 DNA reads TGCGCCAGCAGCTTGGCACAAACGGGCGATGAGCAGTTCTTC.

The J gene is TRBJ1-5, the V gene TRBV6-1, with D tentatively TRBD1 (5 bases). This CDR3 region has 12 residues. The V and J ends lost 3 bases and 11 bases respectively, with 11 bases between them. Germline V gene lookup returns CDR1 MNHNS and CDR2 SASEGT. The CDR3 region has the DNA TGTGCCAGCAGTGACAGGGCCGTAGCCCAGCATTTT. It translates to CASSDRAVAQHF.

The chain carries TRBV18 and TRBJ1-2; tentative D call: TRBD1 (5 bases). The CDR3 runs 14 residues. The V gene's germline CDR1 is KGHSH and CDR2 LQKENI. Trimming shortened V by 0 bases and J by 7 bases, and 12 bases separated the two germline ends. CDR3 amino acids: CASSPPAGRFGYTF. The CDR3 DNA reads TGTGCCAGCTCACCACCTGCAGGGAGGTTTGGCTACACCTTC.

DNA for the CDR3: TGCGCCAGCAGCCAAGACGTCCAGTATGGCTACACCTTC. Protein sequence: CASSQDVQYGYTF. This sequence joins TRBV4-1 and TRBJ1-2, with D unclear. This CDR3 has 13 residues. Germline values: CDR1 MGHRA, CDR2 YSYEKL. Deletions cut 0 bases from V and 5 bases from J, with 7 bases between.

V gene TRBV7-9 combines with J gene TRBJ2-1, with TRBD2 matching over 13 bases. V was pared by 5 bases and J by 4 bases, with 5 bases of the junction left unmatched. The germline CDR1 and CDR2 sequences are SEHNR and FQNEAQ (reference sequence). CDR3 length equals 16 residues. The CDR3 is CASSQGTSGAYNEQFF. CDR3 DNA: TGTGCCAGCAGCCAAGGGACTAGCGGGGCGTACAATGAGCAGTTCTTC.

The chain uses TRBV23-1 and TRBJ1-5; tentative D call: TRBD1 (6 bases). TRBV23-1 is an ORF; its function is uncertain. V was pared by 0 bases and J by 2 bases, with 11 bases between. The CDR3 runs to 16 residues. The CDR3 region has the DNA TGCGCCAGCAGTCAATCCGAACACAGGGGCAATCAGCCCCAGCATTTT. Its translation: CASSQSEHRGNQPQHF.

The chain recombines TRBV19 with TRBJ2-7, with D tentatively TRBD2 (5 bases). This CDR3 comprises 14 residues. V lost 5 bases and J lost 2, with 13 bases in between. The germline V gene has CDR1 LNHDA and CDR2 SQIVND (reference sequence). The CDR3 sequence is CASSSDGVAYEQYF. CDR3 bases: TGTGCCAGTAGTTCGGACGGGGTAGCCTACGAGCAGTACTTC.

The V call is TRBV6-5, the J call TRBJ2-2; 7 bases are shared with TRBD1. Germline CDR1 is MNHEY and CDR2 is SVGAGI. V shed 6 bases, J shed 4 bases, and the junction held 2 bases outside the gene matches. The CDR3 has 13 residues. The CDR3 nucleotides are TGTGCCAGCAGGGGACAGCTCACCGGGGAGCTGTTTTTT. Protein product: CASRGQLTGELFF.

This chain connects TRBV19 to TRBJ2-1; D remains unclear. Between the trimmed V and J ends, which lost 3 bases and 2 bases, there was a span of 11 bases. The CDR3 is 15 amino acids. From germline, CDR1 is LNHDA and CDR2 SQIVND (reference sequence). The CDR3 region is CASSIGPEAYNEQFF. In DNA, the CDR3 is TGTGCCAGTAGTATTGGGCCCGAAGCCTACAATGAGCAGTTCTTC.

This clone was recorded a few times. The CDR3 is CASSGLTGGYEQYF. The CDR3 coding sequence is TGTGCCAGCAGCGGGCTGACAGGGGGCTACGAGCAGTACTTC. The chain employs TRBV5-5 and TRBJ2-7, with 9 bases lining up with TRBD1. Germline values: CDR1 SGHKS, CDR2 YYEKEE (reference sequence). Germline trimming cut 4 bases from V and 3 bases from J; bases unmatched to any gene: 5. This CDR3 region has 14 residues. Based on the CDR3 plus reference TRBV5-5 and TRBJ2-7, the full variable domain is DAGVTQSPTHLIKTRGQQVTLRCSPISGHKSVSWYQQVLGQGPQFIFQYYEKEERGRGNFPDRFSARQFPNYSSELNVNALLLGDSALYLCASSGLTGGYEQYFGPGTRLTVT.

This chain joins TRBV19 and TRBJ2-2; 9 bases agree with TRBD1. Unmatched junction bases numbered 2, after V lost 2 bases and J lost 1 base. Germline assignment: CDR1 LNHDA and CDR2 SQIVND (reference sequence). The CDR3 has 16 residues. CDR3 nucleotides: TGTGCCAGTAGTATAAGGGGACAGGGGAACACCGGGGAGCTGTTTTTT. Translation: CASSIRGQGNTGELFF.

The rearrangement uses TRBV11-2 and TRBJ2-1, with TRBD2 matching 10 bases. V lost 5 bases and J lost 7; bases outside the gene matches: 11. This CDR3 has 16 amino acids. Germline V gene data show CDR1 as SGHAT and CDR2 as FQNNGV. Written as DNA, the CDR3 is TGTGCCAGCAGCCTTAGGACTAGCGGTTGGGGAAATGAGCAGTTCTTC. This sequence encodes CASSLRTSGWGNEQFF.

The chain recombines TRBV30 with TRBJ1-1; the D gene is possibly TRBD1 (5 bases). Germline assignment: CDR1 GTSNPN and CDR2 SVGIG (reference sequence). Between the trimmed V and J ends, which lost 2 bases and 3 bases, there was a span of 13 bases. There are 14 residues in the CDR3. The chain's CDR3 is CAWSPGGDHTEAFF. CDR3 DNA sequence: TGTGCCTGGAGTCCGGGAGGGGACCACACTGAAGCTTTCTTT. The entire variable domain, with the rest obtained from reference TRBV30 and TRBJ1-1, is as follows: SQTIHQWPATLVQPVGSPLSLECTVEGTSNPNLYWYRQAAGRGLQLLFYSVGIGQISSEVPQNLSASRPQDRQFILSSKKLLLSDSGFYLCAWSPGGDHTEAFFGQGTRLTVV.

The chain recombines TRBV5-1 with TRBJ2-1, with 11 bases aligning to TRBD2. The germline CDR1 and CDR2 sequences are SGHRS and YFSETQ. Trimming removed 4 bases from V and 4 bases from J; junction bases left unmatched: 4. The CDR3 has 15 residues. CDR3 sequence reads: CASSPTSGSYNEQFF. The CDR3 coding sequence is TGCGCCAGCAGCCCCACTAGCGGGAGTTACAATGAGCAGTTCTTC.

The V and J genes are TRBV27 and TRBJ2-5, with D possibly TRBD1 on 6 matching bases. This CDR3 spans 15 amino acids. CDR1 is MNHEY, CDR2 SMNVEV, per germline (reference sequence). Trimming stripped 8 bases from V and 5 bases from J, with 21 bases between. CDR3 nucleotides: TGTGCCAGCGTCGATCTCGGCAGGGGCTGGGAGACCCAGTACTTC. It codes for CASVDLGRGWETQYF.